The rows below give T cell receptor beta chains drawn from one sample of a study of blood T cells in healthy people across ages. TCRdb itself ran the 5' RACE reads through MiXCR, one entry per CDR3 protein. In the table there are approximately 810,000 distinct CDR3 sequences, 29% of which are singletons. The sample taken for sequencing was blood. The source is an elderly woman in good health. Both conserved end residues are part of each CDR3. The order of the fields is D gene, clone size, J gene, V gene, CDR3 protein, CDR3 DNA. The D gene is left open where the match is weak. Expanded clones get a size class; other rows say once, few or many, or leave the size out.

d_call: TRBD1; clone_size: .; j_call: TRBJ1-6; v_call: TRBV5-1; cdr3_aa: CASSYRGNGYNSPLHF; cdr3_nt: TGCGCCAGCAGCTACAGGGGTAACGGCTATAATTCACCCCTCCACTTT
d_call: TRBD1; clone_size: .; j_call: TRBJ1-5; v_call: TRBV7-9; cdr3_aa: CASSCGQGYQPQHF; cdr3_nt: TGTGCCAGCAGCTGTGGACAGGGCTATCAGCCCCAGCATTTT
d_call: .; clone_size: .; j_call: TRBJ1-1; v_call: TRBV5-1; cdr3_aa: CASSPNSARENTEAFF; cdr3_nt: TGCGCCAGCAGCCCCAACTCCGCTAGGGAGAACACTGAAGCTTTCTTT
d_call: .; clone_size: many; j_call: TRBJ2-3; v_call: TRBV10-3; cdr3_aa: CAISESATLTDTQYF; cdr3_nt: TGTGCCATCAGTGAGTCGGCAACTCTCACAGATACGCAGTATTTT
d_call: .; clone_size: .; j_call: TRBJ2-7; v_call: TRBV7-8; cdr3_aa: CASTERRAQGVDEQYF; cdr3_nt: TGTGCCAGCACCGAACGACGGGCCCAGGGTGTCGACGAGCAGTACTTC
d_call: TRBD1; clone_size: many; j_call: TRBJ2-5; v_call: TRBV4-2; cdr3_aa: CASSQGGGRDRSSETQYF; cdr3_nt: TGTGCCAGCAGCCAAGGGGGAGGCCGGGACAGGAGTTCGGAGACCCAGTACTTC
d_call: .; clone_size: .; j_call: TRBJ2-6; v_call: TRBV6-1; cdr3_aa: CASRPGGTGANVLTF; cdr3_nt: TGTGCCAGCAGACCCGGAGGGACTGGGGCCAACGTCCTGACTTTC
d_call: TRBD1; clone_size: .; j_call: TRBJ2-7; v_call: TRBV7-2; cdr3_aa: CASSSQGAGSSYEQYF; cdr3_nt: TGTGCCAGCAGCTCCCAGGGGGCGGGGAGTTCCTACGAGCAGTACTTC
d_call: .; clone_size: .; j_call: TRBJ2-2; v_call: TRBV9; cdr3_aa: CASSVSGTGELFF; cdr3_nt: TGTGCCAGCAGCGTTAGCGGCACCGGGGAGCTGTTTTTT
d_call: TRBD1; clone_size: .; j_call: TRBJ1-5; v_call: TRBV19; cdr3_aa: CASSIARTGTQPQHF; cdr3_nt: TGTGCCAGTAGTATAGCCCGGACAGGGACTCAGCCCCAGCATTTT
d_call: TRBD1; clone_size: .; j_call: TRBJ1-1; v_call: TRBV5-8; cdr3_aa: CASSLALTGIFTEAFF; cdr3_nt: TGTGCCAGCAGCTTGGCCTTGACAGGGATTTTCACTGAAGCTTTCTTT
d_call: TRBD1; clone_size: .; j_call: TRBJ2-7; v_call: TRBV18; cdr3_aa: CASSPAGTGGHEQYF; cdr3_nt: TGTGCCAGCTCACCCGCCGGGACAGGGGGCCACGAGCAGTACTTC
d_call: .; clone_size: few; j_call: TRBJ1-3; v_call: TRBV5-4; cdr3_aa: CASSLEGRRSGNTIYF; cdr3_nt: TGTGCCAGCAGCTTGGAAGGTCGGCGCTCTGGAAACACCATATATTTT